The rows below give T cell receptor beta chains drawn from one sample of a study of blood T cell repertoires in COVID-19. The table came from immunoSEQ multiplex PCR; TCRdb's copy has only in-frame clones and leaves some out. The sample yields about 280,000 clones, 85% seen once. The sample was PBMCs or T cells enriched from blood (not recorded which). The source is a woman in her 50s who had recovered from COVID-19. CDR3s include the opening cysteine and the closing phenylalanine or tryptophan. The D gene is left open where the match is weak. Size is stated for part of the rows, as once, few or many counts, or as a class when the clone is expanded.

d_call: TRBD1
j_call: TRBJ1-6
clone_size: NA
v_call: TRBV5-1
cdr3_aa: CASSLEGQTYSPLHF
cdr3_nt: TGCGCCAGCAGCCTGGAGGGACAGACTTATTCACCCCTCCACTTT

d_call: NA
j_call: TRBJ1-4
clone_size: NA
v_call: TRBV29-1
cdr3_aa: CSVAGLTTNEKLFF
cdr3_nt: TGCAGCGTTGCGGGACTGACAACTAATGAAAAACTGTTTTTT

d_call: TRBD2
j_call: TRBJ2-3
clone_size: NA
v_call: TRBV3-1/TRBV3-2
cdr3_aa: CASSPLGWRGGTDTQCF
cdr3_nt: TGTGCCAGCAGCCCCCTAGGGTGGCGGGGGGGCACAGATACGCAGTGTTTT

d_call: TRBD1
j_call: TRBJ2-2
clone_size: few
v_call: TRBV10-3
cdr3_aa: CAISRDRGTGELFF
cdr3_nt: TGTGCCATCAGCAGGGACAGGGGCACCGGGGAGCTGTTTTTT

d_call: TRBD1
j_call: TRBJ1-1
clone_size: NA
v_call: TRBV24-1
cdr3_aa: CATSGTRDRGPKTEAFF
cdr3_nt: TGTGCCACCAGTGGGACCCGGGACAGGGGGCCAAAAACTGAAGCTTTCTTT

d_call: NA
j_call: TRBJ2-7
clone_size: NA
v_call: TRBV5-1
cdr3_aa: CASSLTLSYEQYF
cdr3_nt: TGCGCCAGCAGCTTGACTCTCTCCTACGAGCAGTACTTC

d_call: NA
j_call: TRBJ2-7
clone_size: NA
v_call: TRBV18
cdr3_aa: CASSPVSGSSSYEQYF
cdr3_nt: TGTGCCAGCTCACCGGTTTCAGGGTCGAGCTCCTACGAGCAGTACTTC

d_call: NA
j_call: TRBJ2-7
clone_size: NA
v_call: TRBV7-9
cdr3_aa: CASSYRQAGEQYF
cdr3_nt: TGTGCCAGCAGCTATAGACAGGCCGGCGAGCAGTACTTC

d_call: TRBD1
j_call: TRBJ1-1
clone_size: NA
v_call: TRBV7-9
cdr3_aa: CASSFNRGLTEAFF
cdr3_nt: TGTGCCAGCAGCTTCAACAGGGGTCTCACTGAAGCTTTCTTT

d_call: NA
j_call: TRBJ1-5
clone_size: NA
v_call: TRBV19
cdr3_aa: CASKQGNQPQHF
cdr3_nt: TGTGCCAGTAAACAGGGCAATCAGCCCCAGCATTTT